The 3 T cell receptor beta chains given below trace back to one sample, sequenced in a study of blood T cell repertoires in COVID-19. Libraries were prepared by immunoSEQ multiplex PCR; TCRdb keeps only in-frame clonotypes and omits some of them. The sample lists over 100,000 clones; 85% to 90% were seen once. Sequenced input: peripheral blood. The receptor source for this set is an older man with acute or convalescent COVID-19.

The chain links TRBV27 to TRBJ1-4; perhaps TRBD1 as D (5 bases). CDR1 is MNHEY and CDR2 is SMNVEV in the germline V gene (reference sequence). This CDR3 comprises 14 residues. V dropped 2 bases and J dropped 6 bases, with 10 bases sitting between them. The CDR3 region has the DNA TGTGCCAGCAGTTTAGCTGGCAGGGATGAAAAACTGTTTTTT. It encodes CASSLAGRDEKLFF. Variable domain in full (rest from reference TRBV27 and TRBJ1-4): EAQVTQNPRYLITVTGKKLTVTCSQNMNHEYMSWYRQDPGLGLRQIYYSMNVEVTDKGDVPEGYKVSRKEKRNFPLILESPSPNQTSLYFCASSLAGRDEKLFFGSGTQLSVL.

In DNA form, the CDR3 reads TGTGCCAGCCCTAGCGAAGAGGTAGAGACCCAGTACTTC. It translates to CASPSEEVETQYF. The chain uses TRBV27 and TRBJ2-5; maybe TRBD2 (6 bases). With 8 bases removed from V and 4 bases from J, the gap between germline ends came to 14 bases. The CDR3 runs to 13 residues. Per germline, CDR1 MNHEY and CDR2 SMNVEV (reference sequence).

V is TRBV18 and J is TRBJ1-4; the D is unclear. The V end lost 2 bases, the J end lost 7 bases, and 17 bases lay between the germline ends. The germline V gene encodes CDR1 KGHSH and CDR2 LQKENI. There are 16 residues in the CDR3. This CDR3 reads CASSPVTVPDGEKLFF. The CDR3 DNA reads TGTGCCAGCTCACCAGTCACAGTACCAGATGGTGAAAAACTGTTTTTT.